This paragraph reports one T cell receptor beta chain. The antigen remains unidentified. The CDR3 is made up of 16 amino acids. V shed 4 bases and J 2 bases; nucleotides not matched to a gene: 7. CDR1 and CDR2 (germline): MNHEY, SVGAGI. The data are from a study of cytomegalovirus exposure and HLA in healthy donors. PCR primers comprised 60 Vbeta and 13 Jbeta primers. The data were produced by immunoSEQ multiplex PCR, yet TCRdb's version contains in-frame clones alone and is incomplete. Among approximately 180,000 clones listed, around 75% were seen once. Everyone who donated was a healthy bone marrow donor. Study-level points and caveats: An Asian-associated ancestry cluster reportedly showed fewer N-insertions than the approximately 690-donor mean in a later analysis.

Sequencing was carried out using PBMCs. This clonotype was sampled from a male donor in good health and CMV-seronegative. J is TRBJ1-4 and V is TRBV6-5; 7 nucleotides match TRBD1. The CDR3, as DNA: TGTGCCAGCAGTTCCTGGACAGGTTCCACTAATGAAAAACTGTTTTTT. Amino acids: CASSSWTGSTNEKLFF.